This T cell receptor beta chain stems from a study of T cell changes during pregnancy in multiple sclerosis. Measured with immunoSEQ multiplex PCR; TCRdb has only the in-frame clones, and not every one. The profile covers 40,000 to 55,000 clones, with 85% to 90% appearing a single time and approximately 8% taken by the ten largest. CDR3 length: 11 residues. Germline V gene sequence: CDR1 SQVTM, CDR2 ANQGSEA. Trimming cost V 7 bases and J 2 bases, with 8 bases left between them. The origin of this receptor is a female donor with multiple sclerosis, enrolled in a pregnancy study. This chain joins TRBV29-1 and TRBJ1-2; D is undetermined. Source: CD8+ T cells from peripheral blood mononuclear cells, taken in the second trimester of pregnancy. DNA for the CDR3: TGCAGCGGGTTGACAAACTATGGCTACACCTTC. It encodes CSGLTNYGYTF.